A selection of T cell receptor beta chains follows, all from one sample in a study of T cells in localized non-small cell lung cancer. Libraries were prepared by immunoSEQ multiplex PCR; TCRdb keeps only in-frame clonotypes and omits some of them. The table shows about 5,900 clones, with 20% to 25% occurring only once. The sample consisted of lung tumor tissue, taken before any cancer treatment. The receptors were sampled from a female donor aged 60 or older with stage I lung adenocarcinoma. Each CDR3 is given with its conserved first and last residue. A D gene is named only where the DNA matches it firmly. Expanded clones get a size class; other rows say once, few or many, or leave the size out.

NA	NA	TRBV1	TRBJ1-5	CASSQEDGVSNQPQHF	TGCGCCAGCAGCCAGGAGGACGGTGTCAGCAATCAGCCCCAGCATTTT
NA	NA	TRBV10-2	TRBJ1-1	CASSADTNTEAFF	TGCGCCAGCAGTGCCGACACTAACACTGAAGCTTTCTTT
TRBD2	NA	TRBV19	TRBJ2-1	CASSSMGLAGGLGGEQFF	TGTGCCAGTAGTAGTATGGGGCTAGCGGGAGGGTTGGGAGGTGAGCAGTTCTTC
TRBD2	few	TRBV11-3	TRBJ2-7	CASSPGTSGTYEQYF	TGTGCCAGCAGCCCCGGGACTAGCGGGACCTACGAGCAGTACTTC
TRBD1	NA	TRBV11-3	TRBJ1-1	CASSPTPGQGSEAFF	TGTGCCAGCAGCCCGACACCGGGACAGGGGTCTGAAGCTTTCTTT
TRBD1	NA	TRBV9	TRBJ1-1	CASSAGTGGTEAFF	TGTGCCAGCAGCGCCGGGACAGGGGGCACTGAAGCTTTCTTT
TRBD2	NA	TRBV9	TRBJ2-2	CASSGAGVTGELFF	TGTGCCAGCAGCGGAGCGGGAGTCACCGGGGAGCTGTTTTTT
NA	few	TRBV6-8	TRBJ1-2	CASSFTGYGYTF	TGTGCCAGCAGTTTTACAGGATACGGCTACACCTTC
NA	few	TRBV6-8	TRBJ2-7	CATQRDPTAYEQYF	TGTGCCACCCAACGGGACCCTACCGCCTACGAGCAGTACTTC
NA	few	TRBV19	TRBJ1-1	CASRAQGGSPNTEAFF	TGTGCCAGTAGAGCGCAAGGGGGGTCACCGAACACTGAAGCTTTCTTT
NA	medium-sized	TRBV4-1	TRBJ2-7	CASSQPQGYEQYF	TGCGCCAGCAGCCAACCCCAGGGATACGAGCAGTACTTC
TRBD2	NA	TRBV5-1	TRBJ2-7	CASSLVAGGSGEQYF	TGCGCCAGCAGCCTCGTAGCGGGAGGGTCCGGGGAGCAGTACTTC
NA	NA	TRBV28	TRBJ2-7	CASSSTSVFAPQYF	TGTGCCAGCAGTTCCACGAGCGTCTTCGCCCCACAGTACTTC
NA	few	TRBV11-3	TRBJ2-7	CASSLMFGTDSSYEQYF	TGTGCCAGCAGCTTAATGTTCGGGACGGATTCCTCCTACGAGCAGTACTTC
NA	few	TRBV30	TRBJ2-6	CAWSRDSGANVLTF	TGTGCCTGGAGTCGGGACTCTGGGGCCAACGTCCTGACTTTC
TRBD2	NA	TRBV19	TRBJ2-6	CASTPGLAEDSGANVLTF	TGTGCCAGTACCCCGGGACTAGCGGAGGACTCTGGGGCCAACGTCCTGACTTTC
NA	NA	TRBV7-8	TRBJ1-1	CASSSRGTTEAFF	TGTGCCAGCAGCTCCCGCGGGACAACTGAAGCTTTCTTT
TRBD2	NA	TRBV6-8	TRBJ2-1	CASSYSNPGLAGNEQFF	TGTGCCAGCAGTTACTCCAATCCGGGACTAGCGGGCAATGAGCAGTTCTTC
NA	few	TRBV28	TRBJ1-5	CASLRDQGHQPQHF	TGTGCCAGCCTGCGGGACCAGGGCCATCAGCCCCAGCATTTT
NA	NA	TRBV6-8	TRBJ1-3	CASSHRSSSGNTIYF	TGTGCCAGCAGTCACAGGAGCAGCTCTGGAAACACCATATATTTT
TRBD1	medium-sized	TRBV11-3	TRBJ1-1	CASSLSDRGRVEAFF	TGTGCCAGCAGCCTCTCCGACAGGGGGCGTGTTGAAGCTTTCTTT
TRBD1	medium-sized	TRBV19	TRBJ1-2	CASSQSTTRGHAYGYTF	TGTGCCAGTAGTCAGTCTACGACTAGGGGGCACGCCTATGGCTACACCTTC
NA	NA	TRBV19	TRBJ2-3	CASSIGGAGLTDTQYF	TGTGCCAGTAGTATAGGAGGGGCGGGGCTCACAGATACGCAGTATTTT
NA	NA	TRBV7-7	TRBJ1-2	CASSLGGFTDGYTF	TGTGCCAGCAGCTTAGGGGGCTTCACGGATGGCTACACCTTC
TRBD1	NA	TRBV6-8	TRBJ1-4	CASSPYRGGNEKLFF	TGTGCCAGCAGTCCATACAGGGGGGGTAATGAAAAACTGTTTTTT
NA	NA	TRBV18	TRBJ2-3	CASSPPGSPDTQYF	TGTGCCAGCTCACCACCGGGTTCCCCAGATACGCAGTATTTT
TRBD2	once	TRBV19	TRBJ2-1	CASSSEGLAGVNEQFF	TGTGCCAGTAGTTCCGAGGGACTAGCGGGAGTCAATGAGCAGTTCTTC
NA	NA	TRBV11-3	TRBJ2-2	CASSLVGWGTGELFF	TGTGCCAGCAGCTTAGTAGGTTGGGGTACCGGGGAGCTGTTTTTT
NA	few	TRBV14	TRBJ1-1	CASSQDLGTEAFF	TGTGCCAGCAGCCAAGATCTGGGGACTGAAGCTTTCTTT
NA	medium-sized	TRBV11-3	TRBJ2-5	CASSAGTVQETQYF	TGTGCCAGCAGCGCCGGGACGGTGCAAGAGACCCAGTACTTC
NA	few	TRBV5-1	TRBJ1-1	CASSPRGGGQTNTEAFF	TGCGCCAGCTCCCCCCGGGGAGGGGGTCAGACGAACACTGAAGCTTTCTTT
NA	medium-sized	TRBV11-3	TRBJ2-3	CASSGGAKGVTDTQYF	TGTGCCAGCAGTGGGGGAGCCAAGGGCGTCACAGATACGCAGTATTTT
TRBD2	NA	TRBV11-3	TRBJ2-7	CASSPGLAGTHEQYF	TGTGCCAGCAGCCCTGGACTAGCGGGAACCCACGAGCAGTACTTC
NA	NA	TRBV19	TRBJ2-7	CASSAQTGSYEQYF	TGTGCCAGTAGTGCCCAGACAGGAAGCTACGAGCAGTACTTC
NA	NA	TRBV19	TRBJ2-3	CASASQGGVGDTQYF	TGTGCCAGCGCTTCCCAGGGGGGAGTGGGAGATACGCAGTATTTT
TRBD1	medium-sized	TRBV11-3	TRBJ1-2	CASSLADRVFGYTF	TGTGCCAGCAGCTTGGCGGACAGGGTCTTCGGCTACACCTTC
TRBD1	medium-sized	TRBV11-3	TRBJ2-7	CASSPDRGSNEQYF	TGTGCCAGCAGCCCTGACAGGGGATCCAACGAGCAGTACTTC
NA	few	TRBV19	TRBJ2-6	CASSILGRSGANVLTF	TGTGCCAGTAGTATTCTGGGGAGGTCGGGGGCCAACGTCCTGACTTTC
TRBD1	few	TRBV11-3	TRBJ1-1	CASSFDRDREFEAFF	TGTGCCAGCAGCTTCGATAGGGACAGGGAGTTTGAAGCTTTCTTT
TRBD1	NA	TRBV6-8	TRBJ1-5	CASSAGQGRQPQHF	TGTGCCAGCAGTGCGGGACAGGGTCGGCAGCCCCAGCATTTT
TRBD2	NA	TRBV19	TRBJ2-1	CASSIIAGLAVNEQFF	TGTGCCAGTAGTATTATCGCGGGACTAGCGGTAAATGAGCAGTTCTTC
TRBD2	NA	TRBV9	TRBJ2-3	CASNSGGGNTDTQYF	TGTGCCAGCAATTCCGGGGGAGGGAACACAGATACGCAGTATTTT
TRBD2	medium-sized	TRBV11-3	TRBJ2-1	CASSLVPLREDYNEQFF	TGTGCCAGCAGCTTAGTCCCACTGCGGGAGGACTACAATGAGCAGTTCTTC
TRBD2	few	TRBV6-8	TRBJ2-7	CASRPTASGGREQYF	TGTGCCAGCAGACCGACGGCTAGCGGAGGTCGCGAGCAGTACTTC
NA	medium-sized	TRBV6-8	TRBJ2-1	CAIRSGGLESEQFF	TGTGCCATCAGGTCCGGGGGTCTAGAGTCTGAGCAGTTCTTC
TRBD1	NA	TRBV11-3	TRBJ1-5	CASSLGQGDRNQPQHF	TGTGCCAGCAGCTTAGGACAGGGGGATAGAAATCAGCCCCAGCATTTT
NA	few	TRBV30	TRBJ1-1	CAVDSEIRNTEAFF	TGTGCCGTGGACAGCGAAATAAGAAACACTGAAGCTTTCTTT
TRBD2	once	TRBV10-2	TRBJ2-1	CASSEGNLAGGNEQFF	TGCGCCAGCAGTGAAGGGAATCTAGCGGGAGGCAATGAGCAGTTCTTC
NA	NA	TRBV14	TRBJ1-2	CASSQGPGRTNYGYTF	TGTGCCAGCAGCCAAGGCCCGGGACGAACCAACTATGGCTACACCTTC
TRBD2	NA	TRBV10-2	TRBJ2-1	CASRDYGGSPAQEQFF	TGCGCCAGCAGAGACTATGGCGGGAGCCCCGCCCAAGAGCAGTTCTTC
TRBD1	NA	TRBV9	TRBJ2-1	CASSIGTGSYNEQFF	TGTGCCAGCAGCATCGGGACAGGCTCCTACAATGAGCAGTTCTTC
NA	NA	TRBV6-8	TRBJ2-2	CASSLDTGELFF	TGTGCCAGCAGCCTCGACACCGGGGAGCTGTTTTTT
TRBD1	NA	TRBV6-8	TRBJ2-7	CASSVSTGGSYEQYF	TGTGCCAGCAGTGTTTCGACAGGGGGCTCCTACGAGCAGTACTTC
NA	few	TRBV6-8	TRBJ2-7	CASSYPSKSGKSSYEQYF	TGTGCCAGCAGTTACCCCTCTAAATCCGGGAAGAGCTCCTACGAGCAGTACTTC
NA	many	TRBV11-3	TRBJ2-2	CASSLISGTNTGELFF	TGTGCCAGCAGCTTAATATCGGGGACCAACACCGGGGAGCTGTTTTTT
TRBD1	few	TRBV28	TRBJ2-1	CASSFWGQGYYNEQFF	TGTGCCAGCAGTTTTTGGGGACAGGGTTACTACAATGAGCAGTTCTTC
TRBD1	few	TRBV7-2	TRBJ1-2	CASSIQGNYGYTF	TGTGCCAGCAGCATACAGGGGAACTATGGCTACACCTTC
NA	few	TRBV9	TRBJ2-7	CASSAQRDAAYEQYF	TGTGCCAGCAGTGCCCAACGGGACGCCGCCTACGAGCAGTACTTC
NA	medium-sized	TRBV6-8	TRBJ1-1	CASSGEGSSEAFF	TGTGCCAGCAGTGGTGAGGGTTCATCTGAAGCTTTCTTT
TRBD1	few	TRBV28	TRBJ1-4	CASTSWATGENEKLFF	TGTGCCAGCACGTCCTGGGCGACAGGGGAGAATGAAAAACTGTTTTTT